This T cell receptor (beta chain) was sequenced during a study of shared clonotypes between healthy human individuals. Study findings and constraints: Non-shared clonotypes were found to have lower generation probabilities than the clonotypes that were shared by all four of the sorted-subset donors.

The method was immunoSEQ multiplex PCR; TCRdb's version includes in-frame clones alone and lacks a portion of them. The sample shows roughly 2.2 million clones, less than 95% of them seen only once. The CDR3 has 14 residues. Trimming cost V 2 bases and J 7 bases, with 11 bases left between them. In germline, CDR1 is SGHTA, CDR2 FQGNSA. On this clone: Its antigen is unknown.

A CD45RA+ naive subset and a CD45RA-negative memory subset were split from CD4+ cells. The sample comprised naive CD4+ T cells from PBMCs. Subset: CD45RA+ positively selected. The chain is built from TRBV7-2 and TRBJ2-2; D is ambiguous. The receptor comes from a man younger than 30 in good health. Some clones in this sample may be carry-over from other donors' samples. CDR3 protein: CASSLNPSGGELFF. CDR3 DNA: TGTGCCAGCAGCTTAAACCCCTCGGGCGGGGAGCTGTTTTTT.